This entry describes one T cell receptor (beta chain). From germline, CDR1 is KGHSH and CDR2 LQKENI. The ends lost 0 bases at V and 0 bases at J; junction bases unmatched: 9. The CDR3 length is 19 residues. MiXCR was run by TCRdb on the RT-PCR reads, yielding one entry per CDR3 protein. The repertoire holds roughly 540,000 distinct CDR3 sequences, under 25% seen once, with 2.5% to 3.5% in the top ten. These data are taken from a study of response to subunit inactivated influenza vaccine. Another study also made use of these data, one on T cells expressing NK-cell markers. This second report adds: UMIs were included in TCR beta cDNA generated by 5'RACE template switching. Obtained from sorted CD3+CD56+NKG2C+, CD3+CD56+NKG2C- and CD3+CD56-NKG2C+ T cells were the TCR beta repertoires. HCMV serostatus: most of the eight sequenced donors positive, one negative. Dominant NKG2C+ clonotypes were found to form roughly 1.0-7.5% of CD8+ T cells in 5 or 6 donors. What remained unclear was the HCMV specificity of expanded NKG2C+ T cell clones.

The rearrangement links TRBV18 to TRBJ2-1, with TRBD1 matching over 9 bases. Here the sequenced sample was CD4+ T cells sorted from PBMCs, taken 11 to 12 days after vaccination. This TCR derives from a man in his fifties who received an inactivated influenza vaccine. CDR3: CASSPPATGGPSSYNEQFF. The CDR3 DNA reads as TGTGCCAGCTCACCACCCGCGACAGGGGGGCCAAGCTCCTACAATGAGCAGTTCTTC. Combining the CDR3 with reference TRBV18 and TRBJ2-1 gives the whole variable domain NAGVMQNPRHLVRRRGQEARLRCSPMKGHSHVYWYRQLPEEGLKFMVYLQKENIIDESGMPKERFSAEFPKEGPSILRIQQVVRGDSAAYFCASSPPATGGPSSYNEQFFGPGTRLTVL.